This T cell receptor (beta chain) was captured by sequencing in a study of blood T cell repertoires in COVID-19. Study information: The analysed material was cDNA or gDNA that came from T cells, B-cell-depleted T cells, or PBMCs.

Original analysis: Nucleated cell number was recorded as an estimate derived from reference gene primer amplification. TCRdb keeps only in-frame clones here, not all; method: immunoSEQ multiplex PCR. That table furnishes V, J and clone size, whereas the DNA furnished D and trimming. The table shows about 180,000 clones, with 86% occurring only once. Material for sequencing was peripheral blood. This receptor was taken from a woman between 25 and 40 years old with active or convalescent COVID-19.

CDR3 in amino acids: CASSLDGTGGREQYF. The CDR3 DNA follows: TGTGCCAGCAGTTTAGACGGGACGGGAGGTCGGGAGCAGTACTTC. The chain couples TRBV28 to TRBJ2-7; 7 nucleotides align to TRBD2. The CDR3 spans 15 residues. Germline assignment: CDR1 MDHEN and CDR2 SYDVKM. Trimming removed 2 bases from V and 7 bases from J; junction bases left unmatched: 11. Looking up the rest from reference TRBV28 and TRBJ2-7 gives the full variable domain: DVKVTQSSRYLVKRTGEKVFLECVQDMDHENMFWYRQDPGLGLRLIYFSYDVKMKEKGDIPEGYSVSREKKERFSLILESASTNQTSMYLCASSLDGTGGREQYFGPGTRLTVT.